This TCR beta chain was documented in a study of CD8+CD57+ T cells in acquired aplastic anemia. Overall study context: CD4+ and CD8+ cells, once sorted, gave DNA averaging 3.2 ug. Broader study findings: Controls did not differ significantly from patients in CD8+ Simpson's diversity. Patients and controls were found to share 25 to 35 CD8+ CDR3 sequences.

About this clonotype itself: What it binds is unknown.

The CDR3 totals 17 residues. V trimming: 8 bases; J trimming: 2 bases; junction bases outside the gene matches: 15. Per the germline V gene, CDR1 is SNHLY and CDR2 is FYNNEI. Patients sequenced had flow cytometry evidence of CD8+CD57+ cell expansion. Each patient carried a diagnosis of severe acquired aplastic anemia. Researchers used genomic DNA as the template to profile TCR beta VDJ and CDR3. TCRdb re-analysed the reads in MiXCR, keeping a single row per CDR3 protein. The sample lists approximately 470,000 distinct CDR3 sequences; less than 35% were seen once. The receptor comes from a human donor with aplastic anemia. Source material: sorted CD4+, CD8+, or CD8+CD57+ T cells (not recorded which) from PBMCs. The V call is TRBV2, the J call TRBJ2-7, with TRBD1 identical over 10 bases. As DNA, the CDR3 is TGTGCCAGCTGCACTTCCGGGACAGGGGCCCTTGCCTACGAGCAGTACTTC. This translates into CASCTSGTGALAYEQYF.